A selection of T cell receptor beta chains follows, all from one sample in a study of T cells after yellow fever vaccination. TCRdb independently ran MiXCR on the 5' RACE reads; one entry per CDR3 protein. The sample includes roughly 520,000 distinct CDR3 sequences, less than 25% of them seen just once. Sequencing was performed on PBMCs, taken 20 to 25 days after the first yellow fever vaccination. The receptors were gathered from a man in his late teens or twenties who received the YFV17D yellow fever vaccine. The CDR3 runs from the conserved cysteine through the conserved F or W. D genes are given only for firm matches. For some rows the clone size is stated as once, few or many, or as a class when expanded; others skip it.

abundance: NA
v_gene: TRBV4-1
d_gene: NA
j_gene: TRBJ2-1
len: 15
CDR3nt: TGCGCCAGCAGCCATTTCGGACGGCACTACAATGAGCAGTTCTTC
CDR3aa: CASSHFGRHYNEQFF

abundance: few
v_gene: TRBV2
d_gene: NA
j_gene: TRBJ1-2
len: 14
CDR3nt: TGTGCCAGCATTTTTAGGGGAAATAACTATGGCTACACCTTC
CDR3aa: CASIFRGNNYGYTF

abundance: NA
v_gene: TRBV4-3
d_gene: NA
j_gene: TRBJ2-3
len: 13
CDR3nt: TGCGCCAGCAGCCAGGGATTCCGAAATACGCAGTATTTT
CDR3aa: CASSQGFRNTQYF

abundance: few
v_gene: TRBV11-2
d_gene: NA
j_gene: TRBJ1-3
len: 13
CDR3nt: TGTGCCAGCAGCCCTCGGACGGCTGACACCATATATTTT
CDR3aa: CASSPRTADTIYF

abundance: NA
v_gene: TRBV4-1
d_gene: NA
j_gene: TRBJ1-4
len: 14
CDR3nt: TGCGCCAGCAGCCTACAGGGTGAAGGAAAAAAACTGTTTTTT
CDR3aa: CASSLQGEGKKLFF

abundance: many
v_gene: TRBV5-5
d_gene: NA
j_gene: TRBJ2-3
len: 15
CDR3nt: TGTGCCAGCAGCTTGGGGGTAACTAGCACAGATACGCAGTATTTT
CDR3aa: CASSLGVTSTDTQYF

abundance: NA
v_gene: TRBV30
d_gene: NA
j_gene: TRBJ1-1
len: 12
CDR3nt: TGTGCCTGGGGCGCCCGGGGCACTGAAGCTTTCTTT
CDR3aa: CAWGARGTEAFF

abundance: few
v_gene: TRBV6-5
d_gene: NA
j_gene: TRBJ2-7
len: 13
CDR3nt: TGTGCCAGCAGTTACGACTTGTCCTACGAGCAGTACTTC
CDR3aa: CASSYDLSYEQYF

abundance: NA
v_gene: TRBV5-1
d_gene: TRBD2
j_gene: TRBJ2-1
len: 16
CDR3nt: TGCGCCAGCAGCTTGGATAGCGGGGGGACCTACAATGAGCAGTTCTTC
CDR3aa: CASSLDSGGTYNEQFF

abundance: many
v_gene: TRBV7-9
d_gene: NA
j_gene: TRBJ1-1
len: 12
CDR3nt: TGTGCCAGCAGCTTAGTGTCCACTGAAGCTTTCTTT
CDR3aa: CASSLVSTEAFF

abundance: NA
v_gene: TRBV6-2/TRBV6-3
d_gene: NA
j_gene: TRBJ1-5
len: 15
CDR3nt: TGTGCCAGCAGTTACGCAGGAGGGGCGAATCAGCCCCAGCATTTT
CDR3aa: CASSYAGGANQPQHF

abundance: few
v_gene: TRBV19
d_gene: NA
j_gene: TRBJ2-1
len: 16
CDR3nt: TGTGCCAGTAACCCTGCGACAGATAGCTCCTACAATGAGCAGTTCTTC
CDR3aa: CASNPATDSSYNEQFF

abundance: NA
v_gene: TRBV4-2
d_gene: TRBD2
j_gene: TRBJ2-5
len: 18
CDR3nt: TGTGCCAGCAGCCAATCTTGGGGGGGACTAGGAGTTCAAGAGACCCAGTACTTC
CDR3aa: CASSQSWGGLGVQETQYF

abundance: NA
v_gene: TRBV12-3/TRBV12-4
d_gene: NA
j_gene: TRBJ2-5
len: 14
CDR3nt: TGTGCCAGCAGTTTTTTCTCCAGGCGGGAGACCCAGTACTTC
CDR3aa: CASSFFSRRETQYF

abundance: few
v_gene: TRBV28
d_gene: NA
j_gene: TRBJ2-3
len: 16
CDR3nt: TGTGCCAGCAGTTTCCGCCCGGGGTACAGCCCAGATACGCAGTATTTT
CDR3aa: CASSFRPGYSPDTQYF

abundance: few
v_gene: TRBV28
d_gene: NA
j_gene: TRBJ2-5
len: 14
CDR3nt: TGTGCCAGCAGTTTGCGGGGGCAGGGAGAGACCCAGTACTTC
CDR3aa: CASSLRGQGETQYF

abundance: NA
v_gene: TRBV18
d_gene: TRBD2
j_gene: TRBJ2-1
len: 15
CDR3nt: TGTGCCAGCTCATCGGGGGGGGGTCCAGACAATGAGCAGTTCTTC
CDR3aa: CASSSGGGPDNEQFF

abundance: few
v_gene: TRBV3-1
d_gene: TRBD2
j_gene: TRBJ2-3
len: 18
CDR3nt: TGTGCCAGCGGCTTGCGGACTAGCGGGGGCGGCCGGACAGATACGCAGTATTTT
CDR3aa: CASGLRTSGGGRTDTQYF

abundance: few
v_gene: TRBV7-9
d_gene: TRBD1
j_gene: TRBJ2-3
len: 14
CDR3nt: TGTGCCAGCAGCTCCAGGGGGCAAGTCTATACGCAGTATTTT
CDR3aa: CASSSRGQVYTQYF

abundance: NA
v_gene: TRBV15
d_gene: NA
j_gene: TRBJ2-5
len: 15
CDR3nt: TGTGCCACCAGCAGAGATATGGGACTGACGGAGACCCAGTACTTC
CDR3aa: CATSRDMGLTETQYF

abundance: NA
v_gene: TRBV7-9
d_gene: NA
j_gene: TRBJ1-1
len: 12
CDR3nt: TGTGCCAGCAGCTTTGACGGGCCTGAAGCTTTCTTT
CDR3aa: CASSFDGPEAFF

abundance: NA
v_gene: TRBV27
d_gene: NA
j_gene: TRBJ1-5
len: 10
CDR3nt: TGCTCAGGGCGGAATCAGCCCCAGCATTTT
CDR3aa: CSGRNQPQHF

abundance: few
v_gene: TRBV6-1
d_gene: NA
j_gene: TRBJ2-5
len: 13
CDR3nt: TGTGCCAGCAGAACGACTGTACAAGAGACCCAGTACTTC
CDR3aa: CASRTTVQETQYF

abundance: few
v_gene: TRBV29-1
d_gene: TRBD1
j_gene: TRBJ2-5
len: 11
CDR3nt: TGCAGCGTTGATCACCGACAGGGGCAATACTTC
CDR3aa: CSVDHRQGQYF

abundance: NA
v_gene: TRBV10-3
d_gene: NA
j_gene: TRBJ1-5
len: 11
CDR3nt: TGTGCCATCAGTGAGGGGGGGCCCCAGCATTTT
CDR3aa: CAISEGGPQHF

abundance: NA
v_gene: TRBV7-3
d_gene: TRBD1
j_gene: TRBJ2-2
len: 15
CDR3nt: TGTGCCAGCAGCCTTCTGGGCAGGGGGTCCGGGGAGCTGTTTTTT
CDR3aa: CASSLLGRGSGELFF

abundance: few
v_gene: TRBV7-2
d_gene: NA
j_gene: TRBJ2-5
len: 14
CDR3nt: TGTGCCAGCAGCTTAGCGGCAGGGGTGGAGACCCAGTACTTC
CDR3aa: CASSLAAGVETQYF

abundance: few
v_gene: TRBV12-3/TRBV12-4
d_gene: NA
j_gene: TRBJ2-3
len: 11
CDR3nt: TGTGCCTGGGAGCTGGGGGGCACGCAGTATTTT
CDR3aa: CAWELGGTQYF

abundance: NA
v_gene: TRBV7-9
d_gene: NA
j_gene: TRBJ1-4
len: 17
CDR3nt: TGTGCCAGCAGCTTAGGTCCCAGGGGCTACGGTAATGAAAAACTGTTTTTT
CDR3aa: CASSLGPRGYGNEKLFF

abundance: NA
v_gene: TRBV6-1
d_gene: TRBD2
j_gene: TRBJ2-7
len: 13
CDR3nt: TGTGCCAGCAAGCTAGCGGGATCCTACGAGCAGTACTTC
CDR3aa: CASKLAGSYEQYF

abundance: NA
v_gene: TRBV4-3
d_gene: NA
j_gene: TRBJ2-2
len: 15
CDR3nt: TGCGCCAGCAGCCAAGTCCAGGGGGGTGGCGGGGAGCTGTTTTTT
CDR3aa: CASSQVQGGGGELFF

abundance: few
v_gene: TRBV5-6
d_gene: NA
j_gene: TRBJ2-5
len: 11
CDR3nt: TGTGCCAGCAGTGCAGGGTGGACCCAGTACTTC
CDR3aa: CASSAGWTQYF

abundance: NA
v_gene: TRBV5-6
d_gene: TRBD1
j_gene: TRBJ2-3
len: 15
CDR3nt: TGTGCCAGCAGCTTACAGGGGCGATCCGCAGATACGCAGTATTTT
CDR3aa: CASSLQGRSADTQYF

abundance: few
v_gene: TRBV20-1
d_gene: NA
j_gene: TRBJ2-2
len: 15
CDR3nt: TGCAGTGCTAGATTGGCGGGGGCTTACACCGGGGAGCTGTTTTTT
CDR3aa: CSARLAGAYTGELFF

abundance: NA
v_gene: TRBV3-1
d_gene: NA
j_gene: TRBJ2-5
len: 14
CDR3nt: TGTGCCAGCAGCCAACAGGGCCGGGCCAGGACCCAGTACTTC
CDR3aa: CASSQQGRARTQYF

abundance: NA
v_gene: TRBV6-4
d_gene: TRBD1
j_gene: TRBJ1-5
len: 17
CDR3nt: TGTGCCAGCAGTGCCGGACAGGGGACTGTGGCAAGTCAGCCCCAGCATTTT
CDR3aa: CASSAGQGTVASQPQHF

abundance: NA
v_gene: TRBV6-5
d_gene: NA
j_gene: TRBJ2-2
len: 15
CDR3nt: TGTGCCAGCAGTTACTGGGCACGTCTCACCGGGGAGCTGTTTTTT
CDR3aa: CASSYWARLTGELFF

abundance: many
v_gene: TRBV6-1
d_gene: NA
j_gene: TRBJ2-3
len: 14
CDR3nt: TGTGCCACCACGGGGGACGATGTGTCAGATACGCAGTATTTT
CDR3aa: CATTGDDVSDTQYF

abundance: NA
v_gene: TRBV20-1
d_gene: NA
j_gene: TRBJ1-3
len: 14
CDR3nt: TGCAGTGCTAGGGCCAGGGGCATTGAAAACACCATATATTTT
CDR3aa: CSARARGIENTIYF